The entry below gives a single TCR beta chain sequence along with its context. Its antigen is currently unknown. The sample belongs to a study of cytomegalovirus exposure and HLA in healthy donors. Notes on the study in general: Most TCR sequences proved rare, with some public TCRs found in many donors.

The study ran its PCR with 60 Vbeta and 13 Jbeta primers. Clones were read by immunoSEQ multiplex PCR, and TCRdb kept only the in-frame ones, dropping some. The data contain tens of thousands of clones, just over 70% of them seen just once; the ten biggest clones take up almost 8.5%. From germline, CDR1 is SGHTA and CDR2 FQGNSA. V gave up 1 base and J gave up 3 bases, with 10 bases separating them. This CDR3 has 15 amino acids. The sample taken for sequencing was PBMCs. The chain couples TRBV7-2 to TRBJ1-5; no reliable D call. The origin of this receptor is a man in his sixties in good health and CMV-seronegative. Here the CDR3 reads CASSLESSTNQPQHF. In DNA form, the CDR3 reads TGTGCCAGCAGCTTAGAATCTTCTACCAATCAGCCCCAGCATTTT. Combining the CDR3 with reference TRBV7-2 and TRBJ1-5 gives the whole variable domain GAGVSQSPSNKVTEKGKDVELRCDPISGHTALYWYRQSLGQGLEFLIYFQGNSAPDKSGLPSDRFSAERTGGSVSTLTIQRTQQEDSAVYLCASSLESSTNQPQHFGDGTRLSIL.